What follows is one T cell receptor (beta chain) and its context. The antigen is not known. V shed 3 bases, J shed 1 base, and the junction held 4 bases outside the gene matches. The CDR3 consists of 15 residues. Germline CDR1 KGHSH, CDR2 LQKENI. The entry originates in a study of lymphopenia after photon versus proton radiotherapy. Study findings and constraints: Oligoclonal CD8+ Temra expansion after nadir drove photon patients' diversity drop. Survival link was tested only in deceased patients; proton benefit remains a possibility. Relative stability marked proton patients; photon patients lost diversity and naive cells.

Generated by immunoSEQ multiplex PCR, the TCRdb table keeps only in-frame clones and is missing some. The profile covers 89,000 or so clones, with 65% to 85% appearing a single time and approximately 1.3% taken by the ten largest. The source was peripheral blood, collected from a patient treated with proton-based radiotherapy. The clonotype comes from a man aged 60 to 69 with pancreatic cancer. The genes are TRBV18 and TRBJ2-5, with TRBD1 identical over 8 bases. The CDR3 spells CASSPRTGPQETQYF. In DNA, the CDR3 is TGTGCCAGCTCACCTAGGACAGGGCCCCAAGAGACCCAGTACTTC.